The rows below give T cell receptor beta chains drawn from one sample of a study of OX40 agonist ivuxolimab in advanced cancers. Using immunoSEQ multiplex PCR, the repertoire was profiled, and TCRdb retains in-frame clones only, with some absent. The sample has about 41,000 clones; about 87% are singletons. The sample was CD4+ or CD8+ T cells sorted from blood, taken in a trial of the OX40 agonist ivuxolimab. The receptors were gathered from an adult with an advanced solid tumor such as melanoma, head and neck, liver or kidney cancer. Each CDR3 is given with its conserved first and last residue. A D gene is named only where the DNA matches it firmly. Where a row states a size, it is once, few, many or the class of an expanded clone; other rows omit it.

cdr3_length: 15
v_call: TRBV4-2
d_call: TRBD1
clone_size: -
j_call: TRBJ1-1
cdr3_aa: CASSQVEKQGTEAFF
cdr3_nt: TGTGCCAGCAGCCAAGTTGAGAAACAGGGGACTGAAGCTTTCTTT

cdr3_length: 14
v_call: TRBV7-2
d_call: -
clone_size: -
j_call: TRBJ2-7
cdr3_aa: CASSSGTGAYEQYF
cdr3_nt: TGTGCCAGCAGCTCTGGGACTGGAGCCTACGAGCAGTACTTC

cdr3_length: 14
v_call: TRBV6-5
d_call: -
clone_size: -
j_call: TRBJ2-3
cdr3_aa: CASSYSNPADTQYF
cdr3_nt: TGTGCCAGCAGTTACTCCAACCCAGCGGATACGCAGTATTTT

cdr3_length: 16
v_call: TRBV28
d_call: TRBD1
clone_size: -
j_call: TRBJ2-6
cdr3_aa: CASSLSGTAGANVLTF
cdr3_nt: TGTGCCAGCAGTTTGTCGGGGACAGCAGGGGCCAACGTCCTGACTTTC

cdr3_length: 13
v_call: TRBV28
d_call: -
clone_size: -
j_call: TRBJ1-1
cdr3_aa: CASSLDPQGEAFF
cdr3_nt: TGTGCCAGCAGTTTGGACCCCCAGGGGGAAGCTTTCTTT

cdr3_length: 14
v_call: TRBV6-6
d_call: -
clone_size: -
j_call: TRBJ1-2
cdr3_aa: CASSYVPDYYGYTF
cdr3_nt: TGTGCCAGCAGTTACGTTCCAGACTACTATGGCTACACCTTC

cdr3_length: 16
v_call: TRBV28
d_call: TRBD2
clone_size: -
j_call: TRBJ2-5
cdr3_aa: CASSSNSGRGRETQYF
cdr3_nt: TGTGCCAGCAGTTCGAATAGCGGGAGGGGGCGGGAGACCCAGTACTTC

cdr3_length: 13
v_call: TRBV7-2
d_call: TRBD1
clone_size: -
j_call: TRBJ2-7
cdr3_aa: CASSFGQDSEQYF
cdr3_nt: TGTGCCAGCAGCTTCGGACAGGACAGCGAGCAGTACTTC

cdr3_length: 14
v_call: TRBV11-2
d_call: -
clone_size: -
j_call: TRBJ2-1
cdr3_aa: CASSFGGRNNEQFF
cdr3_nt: TGTGCCAGCAGCTTCGGGGGGCGCAACAATGAGCAGTTCTTC

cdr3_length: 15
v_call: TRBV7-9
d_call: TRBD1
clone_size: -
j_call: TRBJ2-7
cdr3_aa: CASSWGTGGIYEQYF
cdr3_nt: TGTGCCAGCAGCTGGGGGACAGGGGGAATCTACGAGCAGTACTTC

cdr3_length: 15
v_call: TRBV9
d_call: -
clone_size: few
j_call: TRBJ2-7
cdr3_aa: CASSESLGLSYEQYF
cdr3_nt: TGTGCCAGCAGCGAGAGCCTTGGACTTTCCTACGAGCAGTACTTC

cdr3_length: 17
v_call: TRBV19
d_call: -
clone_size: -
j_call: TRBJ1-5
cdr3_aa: CASSLVYQRNSNQPQHF
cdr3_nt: TGTGCCAGTAGCCTAGTATATCAGCGGAATAGCAATCAGCCCCAGCATTTT

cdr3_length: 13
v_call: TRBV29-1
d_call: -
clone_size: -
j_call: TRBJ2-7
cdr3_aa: CSAQARDGVRQYF
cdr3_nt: TGCAGCGCCCAGGCCCGGGACGGGGTGAGACAGTACTTC

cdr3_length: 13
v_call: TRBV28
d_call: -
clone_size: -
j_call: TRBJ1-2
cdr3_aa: CASSSDRVYGYTF
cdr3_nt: TGTGCCAGCAGTTCCGACAGAGTCTATGGCTACACCTTC

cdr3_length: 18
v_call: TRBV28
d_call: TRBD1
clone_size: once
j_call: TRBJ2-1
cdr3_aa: CASSAMDPGTGPYNEQFF
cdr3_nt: TGTGCCAGCAGCGCGATGGACCCCGGGACAGGACCCTACAATGAGCAGTTCTTC

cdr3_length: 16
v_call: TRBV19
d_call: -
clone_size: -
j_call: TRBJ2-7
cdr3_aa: CASSIDGGIYGYEQYF
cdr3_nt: TGTGCCAGTAGTATAGATGGGGGAATATACGGCTACGAGCAGTACTTC

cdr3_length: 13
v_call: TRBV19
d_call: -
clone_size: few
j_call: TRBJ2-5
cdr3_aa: CASSIHRVETQYF
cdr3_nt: TGTGCCAGTAGTATTCACAGGGTAGAGACCCAGTACTTC

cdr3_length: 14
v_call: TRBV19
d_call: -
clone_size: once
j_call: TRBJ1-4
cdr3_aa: CASSIGDNNEKLFF
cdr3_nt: TGTGCCAGTAGTATAGGGGACAATAATGAAAAACTGTTTTTT

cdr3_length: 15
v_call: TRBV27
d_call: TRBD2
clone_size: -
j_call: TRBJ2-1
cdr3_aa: CASSLSGLAGGEQFF
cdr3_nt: TGTGCCAGCAGTTTATCGGGACTAGCGGGGGGAGAGCAGTTCTTC

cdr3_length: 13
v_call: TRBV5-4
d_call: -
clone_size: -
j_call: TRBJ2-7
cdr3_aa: CASSLGGVGEQYF
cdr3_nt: TGTGCCAGCAGCTTGGGAGGCGTTGGAGAGCAGTACTTC

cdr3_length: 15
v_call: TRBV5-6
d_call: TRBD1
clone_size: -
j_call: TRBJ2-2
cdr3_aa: CASNRGQGEIGELFF
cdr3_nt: TGTGCCAGCAACAGAGGACAGGGGGAGATCGGGGAGCTGTTTTTT

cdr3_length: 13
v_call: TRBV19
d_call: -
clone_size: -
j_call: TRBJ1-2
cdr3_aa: CASSIGQGIGYTF
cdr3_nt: TGTGCCAGTAGTATCGGCCAGGGCATAGGCTACACCTTC

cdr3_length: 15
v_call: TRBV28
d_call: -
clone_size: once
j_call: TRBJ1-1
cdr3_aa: CASRPDSPLNTEAFF
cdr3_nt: TGTGCCAGCAGGCCCGACAGCCCCCTGAACACTGAAGCTTTCTTT

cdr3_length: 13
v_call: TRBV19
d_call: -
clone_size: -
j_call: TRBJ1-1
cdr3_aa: CASSREGQQEAFF
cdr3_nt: TGTGCCAGTAGTAGGGAAGGACAGCAAGAAGCTTTCTTT

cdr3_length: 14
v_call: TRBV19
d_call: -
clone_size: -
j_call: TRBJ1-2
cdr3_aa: CASSIRGLNYGYTF
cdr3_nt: TGTGCCAGTAGTATAAGGGGTCTAAACTATGGCTACACCTTC

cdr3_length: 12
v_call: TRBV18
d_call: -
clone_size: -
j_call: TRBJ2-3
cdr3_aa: CASEQSTDTQYF
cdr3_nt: TGTGCCAGCGAACAAAGCACAGATACGCAGTATTTT

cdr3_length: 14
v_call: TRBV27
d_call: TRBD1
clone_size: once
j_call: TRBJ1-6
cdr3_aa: CASSSGTEESPLHF
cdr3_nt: TGTGCCAGCAGTTCCGGGACAGAAGAATCACCCCTCCACTTT

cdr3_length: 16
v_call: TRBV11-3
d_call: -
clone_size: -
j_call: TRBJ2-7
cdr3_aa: CASSFGVWGNSYEQYF
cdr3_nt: TGTGCCAGCAGCTTCGGGGTGTGGGGGAACTCCTACGAGCAGTACTTC

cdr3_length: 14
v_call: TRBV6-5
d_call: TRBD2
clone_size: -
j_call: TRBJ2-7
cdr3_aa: CASIPPGGRREQYF
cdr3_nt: TGTGCCAGCATACCTCCGGGGGGAAGGCGCGAGCAGTACTTC

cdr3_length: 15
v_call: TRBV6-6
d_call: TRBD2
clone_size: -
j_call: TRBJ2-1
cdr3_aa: CASRWTSGTYNEQFF
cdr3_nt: TGTGCCAGCAGGTGGACTAGCGGAACCTACAATGAGCAGTTCTTC

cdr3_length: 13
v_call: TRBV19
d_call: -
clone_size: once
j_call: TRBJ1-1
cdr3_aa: CASRGDTSGEAFF
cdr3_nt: TGTGCCAGTAGGGGGGACACGTCAGGTGAAGCTTTCTTT

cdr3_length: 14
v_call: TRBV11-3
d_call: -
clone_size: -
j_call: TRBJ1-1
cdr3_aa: CASSLGRMNTEAFF
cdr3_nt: TGTGCCAGCAGCTTGGGACGGATGAACACTGAAGCTTTCTTT

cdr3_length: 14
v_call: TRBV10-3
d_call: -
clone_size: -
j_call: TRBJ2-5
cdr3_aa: CAISETSGKETQYF
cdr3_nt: TGTGCCATCAGTGAGACCAGCGGTAAAGAGACCCAGTACTTC

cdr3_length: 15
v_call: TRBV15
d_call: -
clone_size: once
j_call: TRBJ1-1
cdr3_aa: CATSRDFGRGSEAFF
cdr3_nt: TGTGCCACCAGCAGAGATTTCGGCAGGGGCTCTGAAGCTTTCTTT

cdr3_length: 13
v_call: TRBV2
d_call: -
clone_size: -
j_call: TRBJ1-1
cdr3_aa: CASSSSMNTEAFF
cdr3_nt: TGTGCCAGCAGTAGCTCAATGAACACTGAAGCTTTCTTT

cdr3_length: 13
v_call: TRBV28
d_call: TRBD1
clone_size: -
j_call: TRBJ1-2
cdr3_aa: CASSLWGTDGYTF
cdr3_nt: TGTGCCAGCAGTTTATGGGGGACAGATGGCTACACCTTC

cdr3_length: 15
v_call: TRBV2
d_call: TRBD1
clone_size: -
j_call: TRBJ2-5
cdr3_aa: CASRVPTGGRGTQYF
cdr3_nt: TGTGCCAGCAGGGTACCTACAGGGGGAAGAGGGACCCAGTACTTC

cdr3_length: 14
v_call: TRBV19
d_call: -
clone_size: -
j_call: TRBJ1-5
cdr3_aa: CASSIPRGGQPQHF
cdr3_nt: TGTGCCAGTAGTATTCCGAGGGGAGGACAGCCCCAGCATTTT

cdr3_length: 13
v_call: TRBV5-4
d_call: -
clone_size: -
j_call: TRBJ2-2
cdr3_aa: CASSNSNTGELFF
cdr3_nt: TGTGCCAGCAGCAACTCGAACACCGGGGAGCTGTTTTTT

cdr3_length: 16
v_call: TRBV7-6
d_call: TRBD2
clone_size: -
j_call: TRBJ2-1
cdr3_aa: CASSRLAQSSYNEQFF
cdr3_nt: TGTGCCAGCAGCAGACTAGCGCAGAGCTCCTACAATGAGCAGTTCTTC

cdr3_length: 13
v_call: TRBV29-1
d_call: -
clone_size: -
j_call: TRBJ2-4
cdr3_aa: CSAARQGRNIQYF
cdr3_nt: TGCAGCGCTGCGCGCCAGGGAAGAAACATTCAGTACTTC

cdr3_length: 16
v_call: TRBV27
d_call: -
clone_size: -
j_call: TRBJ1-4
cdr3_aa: CASSLSAVDGFEKLFF
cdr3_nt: TGTGCCAGCAGTTTGAGTGCCGTGGACGGCTTTGAAAAACTGTTTTTT

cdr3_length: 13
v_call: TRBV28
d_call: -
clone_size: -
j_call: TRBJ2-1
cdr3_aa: CASSYSTITEQFF
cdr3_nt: TGTGCCAGCAGTTATTCGACCATCACTGAGCAGTTCTTC

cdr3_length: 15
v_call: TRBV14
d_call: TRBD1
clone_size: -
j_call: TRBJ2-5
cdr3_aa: CASSQLQGAKETQYF
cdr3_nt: TGTGCCAGCAGCCAATTACAGGGGGCGAAGGAGACCCAGTACTTC

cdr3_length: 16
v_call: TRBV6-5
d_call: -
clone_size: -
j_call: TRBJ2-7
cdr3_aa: CASSYTYNFQSYEQYF
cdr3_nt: TGTGCCAGCAGTTACACCTACAACTTTCAATCCTACGAGCAGTACTTC

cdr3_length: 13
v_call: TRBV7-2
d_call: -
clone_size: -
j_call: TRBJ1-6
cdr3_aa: CASSLGTEVFLHF
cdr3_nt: TGTGCCAGCAGCTTAGGGACAGAAGTTTTCCTCCACTTT

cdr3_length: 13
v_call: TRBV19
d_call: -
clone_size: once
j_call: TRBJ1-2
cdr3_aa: CASSMLEGYGYTF
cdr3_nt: TGTGCCAGTAGCATGCTGGAAGGCTATGGCTACACCTTC

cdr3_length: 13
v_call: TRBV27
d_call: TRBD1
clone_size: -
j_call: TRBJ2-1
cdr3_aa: CASSLYDRGGQFF
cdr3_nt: TGTGCCAGCAGTTTGTACGACAGGGGTGGGCAGTTCTTC

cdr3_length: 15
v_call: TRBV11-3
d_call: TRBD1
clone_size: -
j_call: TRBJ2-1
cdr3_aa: CASSLDRGLYNEQFF
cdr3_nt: TGTGCCAGCAGTCTTGACAGGGGCCTCTACAATGAGCAGTTCTTC

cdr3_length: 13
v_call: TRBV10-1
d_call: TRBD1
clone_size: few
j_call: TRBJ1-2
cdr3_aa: CASSRDRSYGYTF
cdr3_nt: TGCGCCAGCAGTCGGGACAGGTCCTATGGCTACACCTTC

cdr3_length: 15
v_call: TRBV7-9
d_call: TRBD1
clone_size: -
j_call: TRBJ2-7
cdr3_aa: CASSEGQGVPYEQYF
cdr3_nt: TGTGCCAGCAGCGAAGGACAGGGAGTCCCCTACGAGCAGTACTTC

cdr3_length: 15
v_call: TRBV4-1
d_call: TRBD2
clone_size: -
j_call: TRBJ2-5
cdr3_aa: CASSQDELAGETQYF
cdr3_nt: TGCGCCAGCAGCCAAGATGAACTAGCGGGGGAGACCCAGTACTTC

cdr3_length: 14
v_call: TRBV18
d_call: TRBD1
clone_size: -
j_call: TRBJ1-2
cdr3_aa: CASSPRDRADGYTF
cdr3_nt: TGTGCCAGCTCACCACGGGACAGGGCCGATGGCTACACCTTC

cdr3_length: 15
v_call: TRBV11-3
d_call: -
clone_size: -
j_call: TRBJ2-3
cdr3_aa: CASSSGFVSTDTQYF
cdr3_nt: TGTGCCAGCAGCTCAGGATTTGTAAGCACAGATACGCAGTATTTT

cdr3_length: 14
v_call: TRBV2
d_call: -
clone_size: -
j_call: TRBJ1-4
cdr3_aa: CASTFGTLNEKLFF
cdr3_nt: TGTGCCAGCACCTTCGGGACCCTTAATGAAAAACTGTTTTTT

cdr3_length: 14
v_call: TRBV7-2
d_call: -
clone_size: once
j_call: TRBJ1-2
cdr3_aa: CASSLSPEDYGYTF
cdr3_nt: TGTGCCAGCAGCTTAAGTCCAGAAGACTATGGCTACACCTTC

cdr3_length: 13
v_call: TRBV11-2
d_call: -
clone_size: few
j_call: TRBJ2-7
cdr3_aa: CASSSRGDHEQYF
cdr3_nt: TGTGCCAGCAGTTCAAGGGGGGACCACGAGCAGTACTTC

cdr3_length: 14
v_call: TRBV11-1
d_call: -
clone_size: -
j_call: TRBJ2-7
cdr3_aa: CASSPLALATGQYF
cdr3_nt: TGTGCCAGCAGCCCTCTAGCGCTCGCCACTGGGCAGTACTTC

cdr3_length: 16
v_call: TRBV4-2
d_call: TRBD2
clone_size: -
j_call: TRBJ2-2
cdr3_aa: CASSHSSGRANGELFF
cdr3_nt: TGTGCCAGCAGCCACTCTAGCGGGAGGGCCAACGGGGAGCTGTTTTTT